The entry below gives a single TCR beta chain sequence along with its context. This specimen belongs to a study of technical replicates of blood from four donors. Trimming left V 4 bases short and J 4 bases short, with 17 bases between. This CDR3 is 15 amino acids long. CDR1 and CDR2 from the germline V gene are KGHSH and LQKENI. Method: immunoSEQ multiplex PCR; TCRdb's copy keeps in-frame clones and lacks some. The sample includes approximately 70,000 clones, almost 98% seen only once; the top ten take roughly 0.2%. The sequencing input was T cells isolated from PBMCs. The sequence was obtained from a human donor in good health. V and J are TRBV18 and TRBJ2-7; D is possibly TRBD1 (6 bases). CDR3 in amino acids: CASSQDRTTIYEQYF. CDR3 nucleotides: TGTGCCAGCTCACAAGACAGGACCACTATTTACGAGCAGTACTTC.